Following are 7 T cell receptor beta chains from one sample sequenced in a study of cytomegalovirus exposure and HLA in healthy donors. The PCR employed 60 Vbeta primers together with 13 Jbeta primers. TCRdb's table, derived via immunoSEQ multiplex PCR, lists solely in-frame clones and lacks some. The sample includes about 200,000 clones, over 60% seen only once; the top ten take 2.1%. The sample comprised PBMCs. The receptors here all came from a woman aged 25 to 39 in good health and CMV-seropositive.

The V call is TRBV11-2, the J call TRBJ1-2, with D perhaps matching TRBD1 (5 bases). Per the germline V gene, CDR1 is SGHAT and CDR2 is FQNNGV. This CDR3 spans 13 amino acids. Deletions cut 5 bases from V and 4 bases from J, with 11 bases between. CDR3 nucleotides: TGTGCCAGCAGCCAGGAGGGGTTCTATGGCTACACCTTC. Translating it yields CASSQEGFYGYTF.

This chain connects TRBV28 to TRBJ2-5, with 10 positions matching TRBD2. Per the germline V gene, CDR1 is MDHEN and CDR2 is SYDVKM. The trim removed 5 bases at V and 5 bases at J, leaving 5 bases unmatched. This CDR3 has 14 amino acids. CDR3: CASSPAGLAETQYF. CDR3 coding DNA: TGTGCCAGCAGTCCTGCGGGACTAGCGGAGACCCAGTACTTC.

The chain recombines TRBV5-1 with TRBJ1-1, with D unclear. V shed 0 bases and J shed 0 bases, with 9 bases lying between them. This CDR3 spans 15 amino acids. The V gene's germline CDR1 is SGHRS and CDR2 YFSETQ. DNA of the CDR3: TGCGCCAGCAGCTTGGGAGGCATTTTGAACACTGAAGCTTTCTTT. Protein sequence: CASSLGGILNTEAFF. Complete variable domain (other parts from reference TRBV5-1 and TRBJ1-1): KAGVTQTPRYLIKTRGQQVTLSCSPISGHRSVSWYQQTPGQGLQFLFEYFSETQRNKGNFPGRFSGRQFSNSRSEMNVSTLELGDSALYLCASSLGGILNTEAFFGQGTRLTVV.

This clone showed up just a few times. V is TRBV7-9 and J is TRBJ2-4; possibly TRBD2 for D (5 bases). There are 14 residues in the CDR3. Germline assignment: CDR1 SEHNR and CDR2 FQNEAQ (reference sequence). The V and J ends lost 1 base and 9 bases respectively, with 13 bases between them. The CDR3 region has the DNA TGTGCCAGCAGCTTAGACTACGGGAACGGCATTCAGTACTTC. Encoded protein: CASSLDYGNGIQYF. Looking up the rest from reference TRBV7-9 and TRBJ2-4 gives the full variable domain: DTGVSQNPRHKITKRGQNVTFRCDPISEHNRLYWYRQTLGQGPEFLTYFQNEAQLEKSRLLSDRFSAERPKGSFSTLEIQRTEQGDSAMYLCASSLDYGNGIQYFGAGTRLSVL.

The chain couples TRBV14 to TRBJ2-3, with TRBD2 matching 8 bases. This CDR3 is 16 amino acids long. V lost 3 bases to trimming and J lost 5 bases; unmatched junction nucleotides: 10. Per the germline V gene, CDR1 is SGHDN and CDR2 is FVKESK. This CDR3 reads CASSQGTRPPKDTQYF. The CDR3 region has the DNA TGTGCCAGCAGCCAGGGGACTAGGCCCCCCAAAGATACGCAGTATTTT. Based on the CDR3 plus reference TRBV14 and TRBJ2-3, the full variable domain is EAGVTQFPSHSVIEKGQTVTLRCDPISGHDNLYWYRRVMGKEIKFLLHFVKESKQDESGMPNNRFLAERTGGTYSTLKVQPAELEDSGVYFCASSQGTRPPKDTQYFGPGTRLTVL.

The V and J genes are TRBV4-3 and TRBJ2-1; a possible D gene is TRBD1 (6 bases). The CDR3 loop spans 14 amino acids. CDR1 and CDR2 (germline): LGHNA, YSLEER. V lost 2 bases to trimming and J lost 8 bases, with 13 bases between them. This chain's CDR3 is CASSQRAAGDEQFF. The CDR3, as DNA: TGCGCCAGCAGCCAACGGGCGGCAGGGGATGAGCAGTTCTTC.

The gene calls are TRBV11-2 and TRBJ2-7; 8 bases fit TRBD2. The CDR3 is 18 amino acids. Germline assignment: CDR1 SGHAT and CDR2 FQNNGV. The junction had 19 bases not matched to a gene; V was cut back by 0 bases and J by 9 bases. CDR3 nucleotides: TGTGCCAGCAGCTTAGATCTCAGCGGGGGCGCCGGCGGGTTCGGGCAGTACTTC. It translates to CASSLDLSGGAGGFGQYF.